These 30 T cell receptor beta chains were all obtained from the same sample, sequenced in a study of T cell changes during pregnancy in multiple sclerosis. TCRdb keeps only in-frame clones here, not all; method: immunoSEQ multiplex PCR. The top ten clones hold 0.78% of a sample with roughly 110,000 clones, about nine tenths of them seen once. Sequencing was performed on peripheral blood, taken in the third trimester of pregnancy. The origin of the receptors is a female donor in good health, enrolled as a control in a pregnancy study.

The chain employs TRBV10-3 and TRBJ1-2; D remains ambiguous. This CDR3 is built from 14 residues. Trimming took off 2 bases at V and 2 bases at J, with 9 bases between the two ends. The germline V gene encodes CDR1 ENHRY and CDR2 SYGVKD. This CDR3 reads CAISEREGNYGYTF. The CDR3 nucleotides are TGTGCCATCAGTGAGAGGGAGGGCAACTATGGCTACACCTTC.

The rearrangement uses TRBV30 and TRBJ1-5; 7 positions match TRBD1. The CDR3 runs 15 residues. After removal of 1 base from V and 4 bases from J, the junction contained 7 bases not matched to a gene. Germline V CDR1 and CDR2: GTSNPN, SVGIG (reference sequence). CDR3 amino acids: CAWSDSATGNQPQHF. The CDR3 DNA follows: TGTGCCTGGAGTGATTCAGCGACAGGGAATCAGCCCCAGCATTTT.

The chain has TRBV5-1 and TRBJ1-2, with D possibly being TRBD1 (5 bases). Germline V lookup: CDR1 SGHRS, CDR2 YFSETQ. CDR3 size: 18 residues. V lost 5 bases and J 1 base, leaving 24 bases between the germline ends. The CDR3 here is CASRILDIRPNRNYGYTF. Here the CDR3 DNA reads TGCGCCAGCAGGATCCTGGACATTAGACCGAATCGTAACTATGGCTACACCTTC.

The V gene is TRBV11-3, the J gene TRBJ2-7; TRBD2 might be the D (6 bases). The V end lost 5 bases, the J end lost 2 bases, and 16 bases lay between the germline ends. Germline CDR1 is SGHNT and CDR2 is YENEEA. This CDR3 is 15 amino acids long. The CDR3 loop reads CASSLGGGVPYEQYF. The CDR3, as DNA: TGTGCCAGCAGCCTCGGTGGAGGGGTTCCCTACGAGCAGTACTTC.

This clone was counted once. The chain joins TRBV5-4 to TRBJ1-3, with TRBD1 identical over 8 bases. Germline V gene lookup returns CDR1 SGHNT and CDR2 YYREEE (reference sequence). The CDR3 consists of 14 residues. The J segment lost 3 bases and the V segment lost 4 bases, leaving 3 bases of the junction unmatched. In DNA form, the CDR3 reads TGTGCCAGCAGCCCCACAGGGGGTGGAAACACCATATATTTT. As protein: CASSPTGGGNTIYF.

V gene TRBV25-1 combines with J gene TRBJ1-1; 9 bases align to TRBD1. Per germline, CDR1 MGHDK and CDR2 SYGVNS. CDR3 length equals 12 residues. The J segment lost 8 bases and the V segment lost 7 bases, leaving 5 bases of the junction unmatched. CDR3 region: CASMGQGVEAFF. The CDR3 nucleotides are TGTGCCAGCATGGGACAGGGAGTAGAAGCTTTCTTT. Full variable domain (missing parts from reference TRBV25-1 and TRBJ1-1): EADIYQTPRYLVIGTGKKITLECSQTMGHDKMYWYQQDPGMELHLIHYSYGVNSTEKGDLSSESTVSRIRTEHFPLTLESARPSHTSQYLCASMGQGVEAFFGQGTRLTVV.

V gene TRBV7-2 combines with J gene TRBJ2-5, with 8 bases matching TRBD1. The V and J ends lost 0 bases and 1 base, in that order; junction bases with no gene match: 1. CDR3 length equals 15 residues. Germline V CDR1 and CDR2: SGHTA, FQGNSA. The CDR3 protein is CASSLAQGAQETQYF. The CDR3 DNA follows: TGTGCCAGCAGCTTAGCGCAGGGGGCCCAAGAGACCCAGTACTTC.

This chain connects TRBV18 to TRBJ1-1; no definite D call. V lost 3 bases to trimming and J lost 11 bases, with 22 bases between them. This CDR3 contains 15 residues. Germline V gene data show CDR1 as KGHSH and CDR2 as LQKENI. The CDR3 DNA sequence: TGTGCCAGCTCACCCTACCTACACGGAGATTACGGGGCTTTCTTT. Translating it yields CASSPYLHGDYGAFF.

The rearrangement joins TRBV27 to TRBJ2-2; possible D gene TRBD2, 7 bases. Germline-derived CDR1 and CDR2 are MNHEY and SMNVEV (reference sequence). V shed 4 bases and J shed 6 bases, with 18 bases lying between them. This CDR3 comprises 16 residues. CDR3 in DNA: TGTGCCAGCAGTTCCCCCGCCCAGGGGAGGGCCGGGGAGCTGTTTTTT. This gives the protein CASSSPAQGRAGELFF.

The CDR3 coding sequence is TGTGCCTGGAACAGACAGGACACCGGGGAGCTGTTTTTT. Protein sequence: CAWNRQDTGELFF. This rearrangement joins TRBV30 to TRBJ2-2; weak D call: TRBD1 (6 bases). Looked up from germline, CDR1 is GTSNPN and CDR2 is SVGIG (reference sequence). CDR3 length: 13 residues. The germline V and J ends were trimmed by 4 bases and 3 bases, with 9 bases remaining between them.

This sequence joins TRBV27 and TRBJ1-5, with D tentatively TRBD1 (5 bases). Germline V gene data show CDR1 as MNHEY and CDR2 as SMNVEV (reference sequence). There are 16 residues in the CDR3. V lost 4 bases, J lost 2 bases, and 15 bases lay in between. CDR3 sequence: CASSSRTYSGNQPQHF. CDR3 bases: TGTGCCAGCAGTTCCCGGACATACTCGGGCAATCAGCCCCAGCATTTT.

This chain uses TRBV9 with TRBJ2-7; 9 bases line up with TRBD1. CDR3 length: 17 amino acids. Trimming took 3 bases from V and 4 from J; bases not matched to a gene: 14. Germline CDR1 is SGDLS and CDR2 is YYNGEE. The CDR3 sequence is CASSARSSGTGSYEQYF. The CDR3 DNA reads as TGTGCCAGCAGCGCCCGCTCCTCCGGGACAGGGTCTTACGAGCAGTACTTC.

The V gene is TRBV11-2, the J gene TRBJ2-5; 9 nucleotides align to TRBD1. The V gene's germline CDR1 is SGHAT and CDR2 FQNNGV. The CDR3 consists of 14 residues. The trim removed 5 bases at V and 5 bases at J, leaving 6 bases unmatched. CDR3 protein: CASSPRQGGETQYF. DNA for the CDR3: TGTGCCAGCAGCCCCAGACAGGGGGGGGAGACCCAGTACTTC. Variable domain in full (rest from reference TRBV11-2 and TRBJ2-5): EAGVAQSPRYKIIEKRQSVAFWCNPISGHATLYWYQQILGQGPKLLIQFQNNGVVDDSQLPKDRFSAERLKGVDSTLKIQPAKLEDSAVYLCASSPRQGGETQYFGPGTRLLVL.

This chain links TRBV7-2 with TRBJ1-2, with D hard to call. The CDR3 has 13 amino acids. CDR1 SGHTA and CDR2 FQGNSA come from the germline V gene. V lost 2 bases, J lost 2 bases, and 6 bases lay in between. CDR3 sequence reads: CASSLLGNYGYTF. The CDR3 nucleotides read TGTGCCAGCAGCTTACTAGGAAACTATGGCTACACCTTC.

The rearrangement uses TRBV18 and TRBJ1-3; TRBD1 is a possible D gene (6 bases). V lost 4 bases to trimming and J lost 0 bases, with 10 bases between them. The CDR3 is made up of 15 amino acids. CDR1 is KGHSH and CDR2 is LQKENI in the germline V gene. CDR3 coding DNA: TGTGCCAGCTCACTCCGGACAGACTCTGGAAACACCATATATTTT. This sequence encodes CASSLRTDSGNTIYF.

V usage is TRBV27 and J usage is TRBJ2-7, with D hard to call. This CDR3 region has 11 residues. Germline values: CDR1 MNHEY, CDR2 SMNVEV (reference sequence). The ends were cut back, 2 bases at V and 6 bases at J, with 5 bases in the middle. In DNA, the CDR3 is TGTGCCAGCAGTTTAGGAGCCGAGCAGTACTTC. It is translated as CASSLGAEQYF.

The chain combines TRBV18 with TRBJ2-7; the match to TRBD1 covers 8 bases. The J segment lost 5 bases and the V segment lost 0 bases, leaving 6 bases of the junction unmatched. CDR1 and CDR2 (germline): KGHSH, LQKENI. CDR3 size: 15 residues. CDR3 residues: CASSPPSGGSDEQYF. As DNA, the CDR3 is TGTGCCAGCTCACCACCCTCAGGGGGCAGCGACGAGCAGTACTTC.

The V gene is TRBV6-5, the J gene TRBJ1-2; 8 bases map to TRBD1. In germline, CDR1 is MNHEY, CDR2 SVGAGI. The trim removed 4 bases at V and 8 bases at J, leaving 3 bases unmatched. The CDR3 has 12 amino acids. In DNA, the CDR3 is TGTGCCAGCAGTTTTCAGGGGGCCGGCTACACCTTC. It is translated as CASSFQGAGYTF.

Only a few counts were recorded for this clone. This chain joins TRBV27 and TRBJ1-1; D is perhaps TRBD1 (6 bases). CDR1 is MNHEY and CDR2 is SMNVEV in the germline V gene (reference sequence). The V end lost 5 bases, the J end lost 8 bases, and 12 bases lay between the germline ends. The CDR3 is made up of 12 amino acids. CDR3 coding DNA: TGTGCCAGCAGTGCTGGGGGCAGCGAAGCTTTCTTT. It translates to CASSAGGSEAFF.

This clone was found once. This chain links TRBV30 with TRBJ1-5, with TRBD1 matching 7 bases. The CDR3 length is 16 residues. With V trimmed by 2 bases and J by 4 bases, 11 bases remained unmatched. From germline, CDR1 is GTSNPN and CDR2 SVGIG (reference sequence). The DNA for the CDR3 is TGTGCCTGGAGTCAAGGGGCCGGGACAGTTAATCAGCCCCAGCATTTT. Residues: CAWSQGAGTVNQPQHF. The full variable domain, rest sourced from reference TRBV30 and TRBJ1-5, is SQTIHQWPATLVQPVGSPLSLECTVEGTSNPNLYWYRQAAGRGLQLLFYSVGIGQISSEVPQNLSASRPQDRQFILSSKKLLLSDSGFYLCAWSQGAGTVNQPQHFGDGTRLSIL.

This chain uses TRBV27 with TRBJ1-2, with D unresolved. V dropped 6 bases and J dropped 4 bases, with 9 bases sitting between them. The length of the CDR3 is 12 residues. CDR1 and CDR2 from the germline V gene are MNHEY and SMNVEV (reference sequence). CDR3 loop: CASSTGGYGYTF. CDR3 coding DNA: TGTGCCAGCAGCACCGGAGGCTATGGCTACACCTTC.

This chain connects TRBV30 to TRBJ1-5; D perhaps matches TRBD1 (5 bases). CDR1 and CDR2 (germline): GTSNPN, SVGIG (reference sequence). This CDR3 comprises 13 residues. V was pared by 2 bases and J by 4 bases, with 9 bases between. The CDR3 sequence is CAWSSQGNQPQHF. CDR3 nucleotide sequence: TGTGCCTGGAGTAGTCAGGGAAATCAGCCCCAGCATTTT.

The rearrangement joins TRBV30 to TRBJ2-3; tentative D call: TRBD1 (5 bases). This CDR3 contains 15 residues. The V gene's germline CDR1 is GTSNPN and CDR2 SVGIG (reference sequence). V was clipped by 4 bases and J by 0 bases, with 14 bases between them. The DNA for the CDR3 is TGTGCCTGGACCAGGACACTCTTTAGCACAGATACGCAGTATTTT. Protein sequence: CAWTRTLFSTDTQYF.

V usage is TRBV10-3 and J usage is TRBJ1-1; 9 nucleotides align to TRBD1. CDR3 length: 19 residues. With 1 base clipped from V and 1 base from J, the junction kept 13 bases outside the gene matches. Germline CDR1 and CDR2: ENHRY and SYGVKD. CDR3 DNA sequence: TGTGCCATCAGTGAGTTGGGACAGGGTGAGGGAGTTAAGAACACTGAAGCTTTCTTT. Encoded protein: CAISELGQGEGVKNTEAFF.

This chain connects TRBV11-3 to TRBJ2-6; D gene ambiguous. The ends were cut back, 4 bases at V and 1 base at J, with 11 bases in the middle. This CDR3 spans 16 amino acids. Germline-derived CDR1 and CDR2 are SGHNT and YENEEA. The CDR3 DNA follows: TGTGCCAGCAGCTCAGTCAGGATGTCTGGGGCCAACGTCCTGACTTTC. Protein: CASSSVRMSGANVLTF.

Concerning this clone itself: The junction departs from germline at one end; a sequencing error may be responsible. This CDR3 reads CASSSGQGGTRATYF. The DNA for the CDR3 is TGTGCCAGCAGCTCGGGACAGGGTGGTACCCGCGCGACCTATTTT. The rearrangement links TRBV11-1 to TRBJ1-5; 9 bases line up with TRBD1. The CDR3 has 15 amino acids. The germline CDR1 and CDR2 sequences are SGHAT and FQDESV (reference sequence).

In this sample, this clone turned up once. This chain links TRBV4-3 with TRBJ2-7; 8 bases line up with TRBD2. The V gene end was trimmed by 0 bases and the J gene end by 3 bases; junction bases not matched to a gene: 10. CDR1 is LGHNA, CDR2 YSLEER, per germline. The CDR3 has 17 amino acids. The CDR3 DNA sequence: TGCGCCAGCAGCCAAGATCGGGGGGGAATGGACGACTACGAGCAGTACTTC. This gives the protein CASSQDRGGMDDYEQYF.

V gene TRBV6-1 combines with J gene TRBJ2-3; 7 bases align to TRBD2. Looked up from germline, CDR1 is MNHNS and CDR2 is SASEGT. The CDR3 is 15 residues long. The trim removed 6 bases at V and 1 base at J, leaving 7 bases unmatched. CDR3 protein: CASRPGGRGTDTQYF. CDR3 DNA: TGTGCCAGCAGGCCGGGGGGTAGGGGCACAGATACGCAGTATTTT.

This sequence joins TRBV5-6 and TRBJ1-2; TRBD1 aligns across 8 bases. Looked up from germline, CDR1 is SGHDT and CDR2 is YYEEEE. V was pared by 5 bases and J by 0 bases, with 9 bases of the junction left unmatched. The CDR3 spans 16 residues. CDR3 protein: CASSYGLTGANYGYTF. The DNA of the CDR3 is TGTGCCAGCAGTTATGGTTTGACAGGGGCTAACTATGGCTACACCTTC.

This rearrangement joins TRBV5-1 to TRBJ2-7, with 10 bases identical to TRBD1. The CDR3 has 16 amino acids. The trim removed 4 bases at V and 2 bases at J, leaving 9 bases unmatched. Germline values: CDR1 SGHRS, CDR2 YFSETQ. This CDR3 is CASSSDPGQGTYEQYF. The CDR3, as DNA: TGCGCCAGCAGCAGCGACCCGGGACAGGGGACCTACGAGCAGTACTTC.